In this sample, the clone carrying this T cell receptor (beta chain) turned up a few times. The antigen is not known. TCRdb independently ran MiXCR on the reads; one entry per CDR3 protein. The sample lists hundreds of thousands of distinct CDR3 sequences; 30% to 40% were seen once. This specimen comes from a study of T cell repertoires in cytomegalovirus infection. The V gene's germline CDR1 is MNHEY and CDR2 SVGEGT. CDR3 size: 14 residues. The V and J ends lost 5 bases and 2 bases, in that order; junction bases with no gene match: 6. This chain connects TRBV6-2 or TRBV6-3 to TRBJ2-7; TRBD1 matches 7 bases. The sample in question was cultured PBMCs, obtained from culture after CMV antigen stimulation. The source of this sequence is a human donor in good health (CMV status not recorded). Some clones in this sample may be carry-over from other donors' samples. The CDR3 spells CASSRQGFAYEQYV. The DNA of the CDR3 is TGTGCCAGCAGTCGACAGGGTTTCGCCTACGAGCAGTACGTC.